The rows below give T cell receptor beta chains drawn from one sample of a study of Ad26.COV2.S vaccination and SARS-CoV-2 variants. The data were produced by immunoSEQ multiplex PCR, yet TCRdb's version contains in-frame clones alone and is incomplete. This table has 350,000 to 400,000 clones, roughly nine tenths appearing once. The sample in question was peripheral blood, obtained in a trial of Ad26.COV2.S vaccine versus placebo. These receptors all come from a person aged 18-60 years who received the Ad26.COV2.S COVID-19 vaccine or a placebo. The CDR3 runs from the conserved cysteine through the conserved F or W. Not every row has a clone size; where given, it reads once, few, many or a size class.

abundance	j_gene	v_gene	CDR3aa
.	TRBJ1-1	TRBV2	CASRGLMNTEAFF
few	TRBJ1-4	TRBV5-1	CASSLGLGNEKLFF
.	TRBJ2-3	TRBV4-1	CASQHGGRVNLFTDTQYF
.	TRBJ2-5	TRBV3-1/TRBV3-2	CASSQEGPKTQYF
.	TRBJ1-6	TRBV3-1/TRBV3-2	CASSQPQGASSPLHF
.	TRBJ1-3	TRBV7-6	CASSLAQGRAGNTIYF
.	TRBJ1-1	TRBV11-2	CASSSSRGGTEAFF
once	TRBJ1-6	TRBV6-2/TRBV6-3	CASSTDRSYNSPLHF
.	TRBJ1-3	TRBV4-1	CASSPQTGPSGNTIYF
few	TRBJ2-3	TRBV18	CASSQFSQGSTDTQYF
.	TRBJ1-2	TRBV7-2	CASSLSGDSYYGYTF
.	TRBJ2-5	TRBV6-5	CASSYSRVRETQYF
.	TRBJ1-2	TRBV3-1/TRBV3-2	CASSGTGRRYGYTF
.	TRBJ1-6	TRBV30	CAWRGVVSPLHF
.	TRBJ2-3	TRBV7-2	CASSFNQPTDTQYF
.	TRBJ2-2	TRBV9	CASSVWGLSTGELFF
once	TRBJ2-3	TRBV29-1	CSVEGASGVGDTQYF
many	TRBJ1-5	TRBV27	CASSLREGQPQHF
.	TRBJ1-2	TRBV29-1	CSVPTGGYGYTF
.	TRBJ2-7	TRBV5-1	CASSPDRGYEQYF
.	TRBJ2-3	TRBV6-5	CASGGVGDTQYF
few	TRBJ1-1	TRBV7-9	CASSSPSRMNTEAFF
.	TRBJ2-2	TRBV10-3	CAISRDRGVTSGELFF
few	TRBJ2-7	TRBV28	CASSFRYEQYF
.	TRBJ1-2	TRBV13	CASSTQGRGYTF
.	TRBJ2-5	TRBV4-2	CASSNGRRVGGQETQYF
.	TRBJ2-5	TRBV18	CASSRGETQYF
.	TRBJ2-7	TRBV6-5	CASSYSTRSEQYF
.	TRBJ1-2	TRBV10-3	CAISDRRSTGDYGYTF
few	TRBJ2-7	TRBV2	CASSGSFGEQYF
once	TRBJ2-7	TRBV18	CASSPVSGSSYEQYF
.	TRBJ1-1	TRBV29-1	CSVVVGRGNTEAFF
.	TRBJ2-5	TRBV5-8	CASSLWTSGGNQETQYF
.	TRBJ2-7	TRBV5-1	CASSPTQPGGAYEQYF
.	TRBJ1-1	TRBV9	CASSQQAVGGTEAFF
.	TRBJ2-2	TRBV5-8	CASSLDVTGELFF
.	TRBJ2-7	TRBV5-6	CASRGQGASYEQYF
.	TRBJ2-3	TRBV3-1/TRBV3-2	CASSQVAGTDTQYF
.	TRBJ2-2	TRBV6-2/TRBV6-3	CASSVWVTGELFF
.	TRBJ1-1	TRBV10-3	CAISESQFGGTEAFF
.	TRBJ1-1	TRBV28	CASSVPGQGNTEAFF
.	TRBJ2-7	TRBV6-5	CASMPSGGIYEQYF
.	TRBJ1-3	TRBV18	CASSPPGYWGNTIYF
.	TRBJ2-7	TRBV5-4	CASSQPGPGLHEQYF
.	TRBJ1-2	TRBV7-9	CASSLGQGFGYTF
.	TRBJ1-5	TRBV23-1	CASSQSVDRGGQPQHF
.	TRBJ1-3	TRBV4-3	CASSQSYSGNTIYF
.	TRBJ2-2	TRBV2	CASRAAGGELFF
.	TRBJ2-3	TRBV2	CASSGLAGGLNTQYF
.	TRBJ2-1	TRBV19	CATTSRGLTAYNEQFF
.	TRBJ1-4	TRBV13	CASSLGPDGNEKLFF
.	TRBJ2-3	TRBV7-6	CASSLLGWAVTDTQYF
.	TRBJ2-1	TRBV13	CASSYGSGGPHNEQFF
.	TRBJ1-2	TRBV4-1	CASRGQGGGYTF
.	TRBJ2-3	TRBV6-5	CAMAAGVLADTQYF
.	TRBJ2-2	TRBV19	CASSIAGPTGELFF
.	TRBJ2-1	TRBV19	CASSTSSGGIGEQFF
.	TRBJ1-6	TRBV6-5	CASSYQQGHNSPLHF